Described below is a single TCR beta chain sequence and its context. No cognate antigen has been identified for it. No base quality information exists; no much larger clone differs at one position. The data originate from a study of early T cells in non-severe SARS-CoV-2 infection (dated by TCRdb to the early 2020s). At the level of the whole study: Bulk RNA from unsorted whole blood was used for TCR sequencing, so alpha and beta chains could not be paired. General study outcomes and caveats: VDJdb matching was skewed toward anti-spike CD8 responses and likely underestimated virus-specific expansions by missing private and CD4 specificities.

The library was made by 5' RACE. The sequencing machine was a NextSeq 500. The TCR library protocol attached unique molecular identifiers to individual cDNA molecules to correct for sequencing error and PCR bias. Both TCR alpha and beta chains were sequenced, and tight co-correlation was observed between alpha and beta sequence abundances in each sample. The original methods were these. Decombinator V4 was used to annotate TCR sequences for V gene, J gene and CDR3. Expanded TCRs were defined as changing significantly between any two time points under a Poisson model with p below 0.0001. TCR abundances were normalised to the total number of TCRs sequenced in each sample and reported as counts per million. MAIT TCRs were defined by TRAV1-2 paired with TRAJ12, TRAJ20 or TRAJ33, and iNKT TCRs by TRAV10 paired with TRAJ18. VDJdb, accessed on 1 November 2021, was searched for TCRs annotated for CMV, EBV and SARS-CoV-2, and TCRs annotated for more than one antigen were excluded. TCRdb took the public reads, trimmed them with fastp at Q25, ran MiXCR for clone calling and kept in-frame beta chains. Each record represents a unique CDR3 protein, reported with the most common genes and DNA among its rows. What appears here as the V and J calls and clone size reflects TCRdb's work, not the paper's. This sample comprises tens of thousands of distinct CDR3 sequences, approximately 6.2% of them detected only once. The top ten constitute around 20% of the sample.

This was a case-control study nested in a cohort of healthcare workers in London, UK, who had nasopharyngeal swab PCR tests and blood samples taken every week. Healthcare workers were enrolled in the week of the UK lockdown, from 23 to 31 March 2020, and were followed every week for up to about 15 weeks. For CDR1 and CDR2, the germline V gene lists SGHAT and FQNNGV. From cysteine to phenylalanine, the CDR3 is 16 amino acids long. The only DNA kept is the CDR3, 48 bases in frame from the first base. Cut back by 5 bases and 4 bases, the V and J ends lie 17 bases apart. The rearranged segments are TRBV11-2 and TRBJ2-2; perhaps TRBD2 is the D gene, with 5 bases matching. The TCR originated in an adult who was a healthcare worker with PCR-confirmed SARS-CoV-2 infection or an uninfected control (not recorded which). Sequencing was performed on whole blood, taken at baseline. The DNA sequence is as follows: TGTGCCAGCAGCGCCCTCCGAGGGATGGGCACCGGGGAGCTGTTTTTT. Its translation is CASSALRGMGTGELFF.